The clone carrying this TCR beta chain has at least ten counts. As yet, its antigen is unknown. Trimming cost V 7 bases and J 4 bases; bases outside gene matches: 4. Germline values: CDR1 LGHDT, CDR2 YNNKEL (reference sequence). The CDR3 has 14 amino acids. This sample is part of a study of T cell repertoires in cytomegalovirus infection. Study details: Both a matching HLA type and CMV infection were indicated by public TCR beta signatures. Findings of the study overall: Across the ex vivo response, the dominant clonotypes were HLA-C-restricted CMV-specific TCR beta clonotypes. Identification of carriers of CMV plus the relevant HLA was performed using cumulative public TCR beta family frequency.

TCRdb reanalysed the reads using MiXCR and keeps one entry per CDR3 protein. The sample has approximately 490,000 distinct CDR3 sequences; 11% are singletons. This TCR was sampled from a human donor in good health (CMV status not recorded). Some clones in this sample may be carry-over from other donors' samples. Sequenced input: PBMCs. The V gene is TRBV3-1, the J gene TRBJ2-5; 12 nucleotides agree with TRBD2. CDR3 nucleotide sequence: TGTGCCAGCAAGACTAGCGGGGGCAGAGAGACCCAGTACTTC. Protein sequence: CASKTSGGRETQYF.